Below are 9 T cell receptor beta chains sequenced from a single sample in a study of post-analysis software for immune sequencing data. Study-level findings and limits: Patients carried a handful of TRBV segments more frequently than controls did, and TRBV5-6, TRBV5-1 and TRBV20-1 were among them.

For these TCRs, the target antigens are not known. Carried by the TCR beta cDNA libraries were unique molecular identifiers. Via MiXCR, TCRdb re-called the PCR reads, giving one row per CDR3 protein. The sample yields about 560,000 distinct CDR3 sequences, roughly 46% seen once. The source material was blood. Every receptor here comes from a girl aged 5-17 years with multiple sclerosis.

This clonotype was seen only a few times. The V call is TRBV10-3, the J call TRBJ2-7; 11 bases fit TRBD1. V shed 10 bases and J 2 bases; nucleotides not matched to a gene: 7. This CDR3 has 14 amino acids. Germline loops: CDR1 ENHRY, CDR2 SYGVKD. The DNA for the CDR3 is TGTGCCACGCGACCGGGACAGGGGGCCTACGAGCAGTACTTC. This codes for CATRPGQGAYEQYF.

This chain connects TRBV20-1 to TRBJ1-2; TRBD1 matches 7 bases. V shed 1 base and J 0 bases; nucleotides not matched to a gene: 5. This CDR3 region has 15 residues. Germline CDR1 and CDR2: DFQATT and SNEGSKA (reference sequence). The CDR3 sequence is CSARVQGLANYGYTF. CDR3 sequence (DNA): TGCAGTGCTAGAGTACAGGGGTTAGCTAACTATGGCTACACCTTC.

Remarks on this clonotype: A read error is possible here, since a much larger clone lies one base away. The CDR3 does not close with the conserved phenylalanine or tryptophan, likely indicating a read error. The chain carries TRBV29-1 and TRBJ1-2, with D tentatively TRBD1 (6 bases). Germline CDR1 and CDR2: SQVTM and ANQGSEA. This CDR3 has 13 amino acids. Trimming took 3 bases from V and 4 from J, leaving 12 bases between them. For the CDR3, the DNA is TGCAGCGTTGACTTTTCGGGGGCCTATGGCTACACCTCC. It codes for CSVDFSGAYGYTS.

The chain recombines TRBV4-1 with TRBJ1-2; perhaps TRBD1 as D (5 bases). V lost 4 bases, J lost 0 bases, and 18 bases lay in between. The CDR3 runs to 17 residues. From germline, CDR1 is MGHRA and CDR2 YSYEKL. CDR3 loop: CASSPNPGTAANYGYTF. In DNA, the CDR3 is TGCGCCAGCAGCCCGAATCCCGGGACCGCAGCTAACTATGGCTACACCTTC.

The genes are TRBV6-5 and TRBJ2-7; D is uncertain. V dropped 1 base and J dropped 2 bases, with 12 bases sitting between them. The CDR3 runs 15 residues. Looked up from germline, CDR1 is MNHEY and CDR2 is SVGAGI. The CDR3 DNA reads as TGTGCCAGCAGTTACTTCGGCAGCCAGACCTACGAGCAGTACTTC. This translates into CASSYFGSQTYEQYF.

This clonotype was found a few times. The V gene is TRBV20-1, the J gene TRBJ2-7; 7 bases agree with TRBD1. The CDR3 has 15 residues. The V and J ends lost 2 bases and 2 bases, in that order; junction bases with no gene match: 9. Germline values: CDR1 DFQATT, CDR2 SNEGSKA (reference sequence). The CDR3: CSARSETGNAYEQYF. The DNA for the CDR3 is TGCAGTGCTAGATCGGAGACAGGGAATGCCTACGAGCAGTACTTC.

A few counts support this clonotype. V gene TRBV12-3 or TRBV12-4 combines with J gene TRBJ2-7; no clear D. Trimming removed 4 bases from V and 7 bases from J, with 11 bases in between. The CDR3 loop spans 12 amino acids. CDR3 loop: CASSSPGWEQYF. The CDR3 coding sequence is TGTGCCAGCAGTTCACCGGGTTGGGAGCAGTACTTC.

The V and J genes are TRBV6-1 and TRBJ2-7; D gene ambiguous. This CDR3 spans 12 amino acids. The germline gives CDR1 MNHNS, CDR2 SASEGT. The V end was cut by 7 bases, the J end by 4 bases, with 11 bases between. CDR3 residues: CASIVGRYEQYF. CDR3 nucleotide sequence: TGTGCCAGCATCGTCGGTAGATACGAGCAGTACTTC.

This clonotype was counted at least ten times. This chain connects TRBV29-1 to TRBJ2-7; 7 positions match TRBD1. The CDR3 length is 12 residues. Germline lookup yields CDR1 SQVTM and CDR2 ANQGSEA. Trimming cost V 2 bases and J 3 bases; bases outside gene matches: 1. The CDR3 sequence: CSVEHRGYEQYF. The CDR3 DNA follows: TGCAGCGTTGAACACAGGGGCTACGAGCAGTACTTC.